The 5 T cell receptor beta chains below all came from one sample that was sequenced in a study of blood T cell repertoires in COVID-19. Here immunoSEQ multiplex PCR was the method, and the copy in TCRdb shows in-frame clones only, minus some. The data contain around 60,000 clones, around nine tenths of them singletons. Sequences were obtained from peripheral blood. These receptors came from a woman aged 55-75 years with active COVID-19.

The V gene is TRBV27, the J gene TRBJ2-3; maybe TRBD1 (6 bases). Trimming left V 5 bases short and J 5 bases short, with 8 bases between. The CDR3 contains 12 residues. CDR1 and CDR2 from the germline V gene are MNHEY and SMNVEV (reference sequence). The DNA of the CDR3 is TGTGCCAGCAGTCTGGGACAAGATACGCAGTATTTT. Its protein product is CASSLGQDTQYF.

The CDR3 sequence is CASSLAWARVSINYGYTF. The CDR3 nucleotides read TGTGCCAGCAGCTTAGCGTGGGCCAGGGTATCTATTAACTATGGCTACACCTTC. This sequence joins TRBV7-8 and TRBJ1-2; D is possibly TRBD1 (5 bases). The CDR3 loop spans 18 amino acids. The V and J ends lost 0 bases and 1 base respectively, with 18 bases between them. CDR1 is SGHVS and CDR2 is FQNEAQ in the germline V gene.

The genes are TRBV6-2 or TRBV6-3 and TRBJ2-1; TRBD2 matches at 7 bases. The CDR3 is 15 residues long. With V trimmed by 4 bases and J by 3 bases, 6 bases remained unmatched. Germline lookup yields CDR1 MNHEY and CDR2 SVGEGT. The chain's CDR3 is CASSSAGDLYNEQFF. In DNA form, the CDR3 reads TGTGCCAGCAGTTCGGCGGGGGATCTCTACAATGAGCAGTTCTTC.

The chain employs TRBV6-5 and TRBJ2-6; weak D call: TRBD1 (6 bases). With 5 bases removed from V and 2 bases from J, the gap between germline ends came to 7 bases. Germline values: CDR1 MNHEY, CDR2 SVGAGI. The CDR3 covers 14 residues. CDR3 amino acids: CASSRDTGANVLTF. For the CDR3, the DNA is TGTGCCAGCAGTAGGGACACTGGGGCCAACGTCCTGACTTTC.

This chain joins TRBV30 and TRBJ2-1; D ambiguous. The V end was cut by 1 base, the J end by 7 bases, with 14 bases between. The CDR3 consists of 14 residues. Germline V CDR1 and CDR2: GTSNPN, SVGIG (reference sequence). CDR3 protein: CAWSGLIPQNEQFF. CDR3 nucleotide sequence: TGTGCCTGGAGTGGCCTCATACCACAGAATGAGCAGTTCTTC.